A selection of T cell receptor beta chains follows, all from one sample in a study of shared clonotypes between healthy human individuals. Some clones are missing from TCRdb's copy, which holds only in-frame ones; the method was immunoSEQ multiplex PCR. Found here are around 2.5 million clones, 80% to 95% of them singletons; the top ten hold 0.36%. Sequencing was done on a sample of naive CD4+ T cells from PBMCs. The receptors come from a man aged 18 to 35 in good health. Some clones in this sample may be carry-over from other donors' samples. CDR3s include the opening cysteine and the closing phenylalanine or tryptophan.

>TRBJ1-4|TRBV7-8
CASSLKRTGNEKLFF
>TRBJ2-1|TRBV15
CATSRDGLGYNEQFF
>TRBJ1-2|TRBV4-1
CASSQGRGYTF
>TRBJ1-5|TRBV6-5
CASSYSKREDQPQHF
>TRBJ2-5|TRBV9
CASSLGGSETQYF
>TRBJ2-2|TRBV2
CASTRGQLNTGELFF
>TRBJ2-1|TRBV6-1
CASRRGTPNEQFF
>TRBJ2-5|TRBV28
CASSSPGQPEETQYF
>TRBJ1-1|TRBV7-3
CASSLRTGTEAFF
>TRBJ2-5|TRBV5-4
CASSSGDWGQETQYF
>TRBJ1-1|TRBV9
CASSKGDRNTEAFF
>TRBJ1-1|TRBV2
CASGPQGVGPEAFF
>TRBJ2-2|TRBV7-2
CASSLLGSGELFF
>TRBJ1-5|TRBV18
CASSPYRGGSNQPQHF
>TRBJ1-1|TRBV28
CASSLYPPLAVNTEAFF
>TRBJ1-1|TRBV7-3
CASSLTGATEAFF
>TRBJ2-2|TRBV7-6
CASSSQVGVANTGELFF
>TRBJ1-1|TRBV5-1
CASSLEGFDTEAFF
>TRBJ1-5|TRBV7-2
CASSLPNNQPQHF
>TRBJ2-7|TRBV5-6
CASSFQVFSYEQYF
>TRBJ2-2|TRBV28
CASIPDFGELFF